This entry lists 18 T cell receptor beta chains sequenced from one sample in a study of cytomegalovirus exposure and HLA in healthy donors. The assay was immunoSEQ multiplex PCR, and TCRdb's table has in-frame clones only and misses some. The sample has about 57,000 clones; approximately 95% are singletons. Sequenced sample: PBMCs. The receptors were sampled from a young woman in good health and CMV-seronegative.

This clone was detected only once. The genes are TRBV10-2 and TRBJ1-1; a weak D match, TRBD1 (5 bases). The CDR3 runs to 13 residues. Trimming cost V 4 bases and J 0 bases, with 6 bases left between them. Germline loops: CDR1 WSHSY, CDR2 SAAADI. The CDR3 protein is CASSGQLNTEAFF. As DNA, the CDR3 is TGCGCCAGCAGTGGACAGCTGAACACTGAAGCTTTCTTT.

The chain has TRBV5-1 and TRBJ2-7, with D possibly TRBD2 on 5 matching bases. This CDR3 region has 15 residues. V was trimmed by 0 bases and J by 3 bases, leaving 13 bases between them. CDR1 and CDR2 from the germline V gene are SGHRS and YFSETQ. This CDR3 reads CASSLGGSEVYEQYF. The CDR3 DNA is TGCGCCAGCAGCTTGGGTGGGAGTGAGGTCTACGAGCAGTACTTC.

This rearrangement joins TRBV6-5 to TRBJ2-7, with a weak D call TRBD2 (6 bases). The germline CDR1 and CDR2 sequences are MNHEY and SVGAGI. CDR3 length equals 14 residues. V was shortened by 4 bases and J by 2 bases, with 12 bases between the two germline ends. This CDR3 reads CASSSRGLAYEQYF. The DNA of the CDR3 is TGTGCCAGCAGTTCGCGGGGATTGGCCTACGAGCAGTACTTC.

CDR3 in DNA: TGTGCCAGTAGTTATGGGAAGGGGGAAGCTTTCTTT. Protein sequence: CASSYGKGEAFF. The chain is built from TRBV19 and TRBJ1-1, with D possibly TRBD1 on 5 matching bases. From germline, CDR1 is LNHDA and CDR2 SQIVND (reference sequence). The CDR3 length is 12 residues. The V gene lost 5 bases and the J gene lost 8 bases, with 12 bases spanning the gap.

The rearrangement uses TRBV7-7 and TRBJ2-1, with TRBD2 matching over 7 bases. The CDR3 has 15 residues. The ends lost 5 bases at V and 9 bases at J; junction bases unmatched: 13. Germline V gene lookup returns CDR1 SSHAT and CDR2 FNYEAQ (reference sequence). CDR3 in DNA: TGTGCCAGCAGCCCCGGATTGGCGGGAGAAGCTGAGCAGTTCTTC. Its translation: CASSPGLAGEAEQFF.

Written as DNA, the CDR3 is TGTGCGACCTGGGGCAGGGCTGGCACTGAAGCTTTCTTT. Protein product: CATWGRAGTEAFF. The V call is TRBV10-3, the J call TRBJ1-1; D perhaps matches TRBD1 (5 bases). CDR1 is ENHRY and CDR2 is SYGVKD in the germline V gene. The CDR3 consists of 13 residues.

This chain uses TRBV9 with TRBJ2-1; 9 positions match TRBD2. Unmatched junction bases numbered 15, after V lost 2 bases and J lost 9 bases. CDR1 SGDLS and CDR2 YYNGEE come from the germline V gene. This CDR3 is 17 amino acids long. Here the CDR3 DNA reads TGTGCCAGCAGCGTCCTAGGCGGGAGGGCCGTTCCGGGTGAGCAGTTCTTC. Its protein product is CASSVLGGRAVPGEQFF.

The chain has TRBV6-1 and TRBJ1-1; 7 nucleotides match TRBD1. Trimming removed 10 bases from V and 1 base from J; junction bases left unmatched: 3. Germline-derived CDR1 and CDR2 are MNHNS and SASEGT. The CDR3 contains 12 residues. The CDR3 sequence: CATGTENTEAFF. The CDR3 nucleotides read TGTGCCACGGGGACAGAGAACACTGAAGCTTTCTTT.

CDR3 region: CASSRGGARDIQYF. Here the CDR3 DNA reads TGTGCCAGCAGCCGCGGGGGGGCCAGGGACATTCAGTACTTC. The chain employs TRBV6-6 and TRBJ2-4; 9 nucleotides match TRBD2. The germline V gene has CDR1 MNHNY and CDR2 SVGAGI (reference sequence). The trim removed 6 bases at V and 8 bases at J, leaving 8 bases unmatched. The CDR3 spans 14 residues.

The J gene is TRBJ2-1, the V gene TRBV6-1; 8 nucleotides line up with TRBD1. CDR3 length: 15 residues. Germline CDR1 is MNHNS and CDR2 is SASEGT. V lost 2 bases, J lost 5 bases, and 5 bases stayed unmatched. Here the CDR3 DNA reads TGTGCCAGCAGTGAAATATGGGGACAGGACAATGAGCAGTTCTTC. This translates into CASSEIWGQDNEQFF.

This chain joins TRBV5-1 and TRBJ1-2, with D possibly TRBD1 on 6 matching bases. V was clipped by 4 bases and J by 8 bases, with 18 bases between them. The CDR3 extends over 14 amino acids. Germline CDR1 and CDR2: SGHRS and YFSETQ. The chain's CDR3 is CASSPNDRTEGYTF. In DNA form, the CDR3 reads TGCGCCAGCAGCCCAAATGACAGGACTGAAGGCTACACCTTC. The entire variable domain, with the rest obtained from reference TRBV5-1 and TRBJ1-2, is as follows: KAGVTQTPRYLIKTRGQQVTLSCSPISGHRSVSWYQQTPGQGLQFLFEYFSETQRNKGNFPGRFSGRQFSNSRSEMNVSTLELGDSALYLCASSPNDRTEGYTFGSGTRLTVV.

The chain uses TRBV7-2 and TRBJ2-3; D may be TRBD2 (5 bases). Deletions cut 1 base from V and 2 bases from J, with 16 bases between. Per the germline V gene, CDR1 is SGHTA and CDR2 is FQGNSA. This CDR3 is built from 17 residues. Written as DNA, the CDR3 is TGTGCCAGCAGCTTAGTACTTGGCGGGTCTTTCACAGATACGCAGTATTTT. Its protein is CASSLVLGGSFTDTQYF. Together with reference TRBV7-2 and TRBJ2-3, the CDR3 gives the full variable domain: GAGVSQSPSNKVTEKGKDVELRCDPISGHTALYWYRQSLGQGLEFLIYFQGNSAPDKSGLPSDRFSAERTGGSVSTLTIQRTQQEDSAVYLCASSLVLGGSFTDTQYFGPGTRLTVL.

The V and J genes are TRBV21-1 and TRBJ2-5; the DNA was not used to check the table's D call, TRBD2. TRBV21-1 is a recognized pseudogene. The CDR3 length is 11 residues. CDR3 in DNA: TGTGCCAGCAGACGAGGGGAGACCCAGTACTTC. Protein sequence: CASRRGETQYF.

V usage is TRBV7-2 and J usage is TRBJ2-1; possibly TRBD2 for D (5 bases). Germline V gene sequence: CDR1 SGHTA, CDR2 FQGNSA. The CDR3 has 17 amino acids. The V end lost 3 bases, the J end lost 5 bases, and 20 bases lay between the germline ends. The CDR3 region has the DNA TGTGCCAGCAGCTTTAGTGTCTACGGGGTCATAAACAATGAGCAGTTCTTC. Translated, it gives CASSFSVYGVINNEQFF.

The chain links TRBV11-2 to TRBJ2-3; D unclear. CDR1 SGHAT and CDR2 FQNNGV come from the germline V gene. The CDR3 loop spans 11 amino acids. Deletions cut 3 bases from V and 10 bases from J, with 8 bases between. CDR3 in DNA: TGTGCCAGCAGCTTCGGCGGCGCGCAGTATTTT. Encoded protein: CASSFGGAQYF.

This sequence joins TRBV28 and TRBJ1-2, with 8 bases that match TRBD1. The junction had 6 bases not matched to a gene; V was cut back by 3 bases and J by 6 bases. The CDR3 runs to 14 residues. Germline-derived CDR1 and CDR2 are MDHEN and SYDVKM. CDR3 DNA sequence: TGTGCCAGCAGTTTTGGCAGGGGGCTCCATGGCTACACCTTC. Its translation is CASSFGRGLHGYTF.

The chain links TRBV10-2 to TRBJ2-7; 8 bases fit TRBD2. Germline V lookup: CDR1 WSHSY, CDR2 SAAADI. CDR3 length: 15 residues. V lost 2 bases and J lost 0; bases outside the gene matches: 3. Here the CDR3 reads CASSETSGVSYEQYV. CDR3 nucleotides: TGCGCCAGCAGTGAGACTAGCGGAGTCTCCTACGAGCAGTACGTC.

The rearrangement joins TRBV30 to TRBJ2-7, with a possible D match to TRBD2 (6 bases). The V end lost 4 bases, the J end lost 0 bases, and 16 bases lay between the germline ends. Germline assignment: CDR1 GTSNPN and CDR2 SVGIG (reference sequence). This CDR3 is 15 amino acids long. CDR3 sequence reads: CAWTQGLTFSYEQYV. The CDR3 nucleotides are TGTGCCTGGACCCAGGGACTTACCTTCTCCTACGAGCAGTACGTC.